This TCR beta chain is from a study of cytomegalovirus exposure and HLA in healthy donors. Overall study results and limits: Segments of the TCR beta V type were, in most cases, productive about 90% or about 30% of the time in an earlier analysis.

Primers for the PCR totalled 60 Vbeta and 13 Jbeta. Produced via immunoSEQ multiplex PCR; TCRdb's table is partial and in-frame only. The table has some 150,000 clones, approximately 61% seen once. This clone was seen only a few times. The antigen is not known. Trimming took off 4 bases at V and 5 bases at J, with 11 bases between the two ends. The CDR3 extends over 13 amino acids. CDR1 is MNHNS, CDR2 SASEGT, per germline. The receptor comes from a middle-aged woman in good health and CMV-seronegative. The J gene is TRBJ1-1, the V gene TRBV6-1; D is unresolved. Sequencing was done on a sample of PBMCs. In nucleotides, the CDR3 is TGTGCCAGCAGTGGGGGAGGGTGGACTGAAGCTTTCTTT. The encoded protein is CASSGGGWTEAFF.